The 30 T cell receptor beta chains below come from one sample, sequenced in a study of blood T cells in healthy people across ages. Then a second PCR, running roughly 7 to 12 cycles, was carried out with a sample-barcoded 5' primer and a J-beta primer mix. TCRdb ran MiXCR on the 5' RACE reads and lists one entry per CDR3 protein. The data contain about 570,000 distinct CDR3 sequences, 25% to 30% of them singletons. The sample taken for sequencing was blood. The receptors shown here come from a woman between 65 and 79 years old in good health.

In its sample, this clonotype was seen a few times. The junction departs from the called germline gene at one end, perhaps through a read error. This rearrangement joins TRBV4-3 to TRBJ1-2, with D possibly being TRBD1 (5 bases). This CDR3 spans 14 amino acids. The germline gives CDR1 LGHNA, CDR2 YSLEER. CDR3 loop: CASSQGTGDYGYTF. DNA of the CDR3: TGTGCCAGCAGCCAAGGGACGGGCGACTATGGCTACACCTTC.

Concerning this clonotype: Germline is not matched at one junction end, which may reflect a read error. The chain uses TRBV7-2 and TRBJ2-5; a possible D gene is TRBD1 (6 bases). Germline V gene sequence: CDR1 SGHTA, CDR2 FQGNSA. The CDR3 totals 14 residues. The CDR3 bases are TGTGCCAGCAGCTTATTACAGGGTGGGGAGACCCGGTACTTC. It codes for CASSLLQGGETRYF.

This clonotype was seen ten or more times. V is TRBV29-1 and J is TRBJ2-2; D gene uncertain. The CDR3 is made up of 12 amino acids. The germline CDR1 and CDR2 sequences are SQVTM and ANQGSEA. Trimming cost V 3 bases and J 5 bases, with 7 bases left between them. The CDR3 here is CSVDIWTGELFF. The DNA for the CDR3 is TGCAGCGTTGATATTTGGACCGGGGAGCTGTTTTTT.

With respect to this clonotype: The CDR3 ends on some other residue instead of the conserved phenylalanine or tryptophan, so this is likely a read error. This sequence joins TRBV12-5 and TRBJ2-5; D unclear. In germline, CDR1 is LGHNT, CDR2 FRNRAP. The CDR3 contains 12 residues. Trimming cost V 4 bases and J 1 base, with 4 bases left between them. CDR3 residues: CASGWGQETQYL. As DNA, the CDR3 is TGTGCTAGTGGTTGGGGCCAAGAGACCCAGTACCTC.

This clonotype was counted a few times. The gene calls are TRBV18 and TRBJ2-3, with D maybe TRBD2 (5 bases). Germline lookup yields CDR1 KGHSH and CDR2 LQKENI. The CDR3 contains 15 residues. The germline V and J ends were trimmed by 2 bases and 4 bases, with 13 bases remaining between them. The CDR3 DNA sequence: TGTGCCAGCTCACCAAATAAACTAGAAGCAGATACGCAGTATTTT. This sequence encodes CASSPNKLEADTQYF.

The genes are TRBV5-1 and TRBJ1-5; a weak D match, TRBD1 (5 bases). The CDR3 has 15 amino acids. The germline CDR1 and CDR2 sequences are SGHRS and YFSETQ. Trimming left V 4 bases short and J 5 bases short, with 16 bases between. CDR3 sequence reads: CASSPGGRRDQPQHF. For the CDR3, the DNA is TGCGCCAGCAGCCCGGGGGGAAGGAGGGATCAGCCCCAGCATTTT.

This clonotype was seen a few times. The chain joins TRBV29-1 to TRBJ2-1, with 7 bases aligning to TRBD1. The germline gives CDR1 SQVTM, CDR2 ANQGSEA. V was clipped by 4 bases and J by 4 bases; unmatched bases: 1. This CDR3 contains 12 residues. CDR3 region: CSVGGQYNEQFF. In DNA form, the CDR3 reads TGCAGCGTTGGGGGACAGTACAATGAGCAGTTCTTC.

This chain connects TRBV5-5 to TRBJ1-5; D unresolved. The CDR3 is 16 amino acids. V was clipped by 0 bases and J by 1 base, with 11 bases between them. CDR1 is SGHKS, CDR2 YYEKEE, per germline (reference sequence). CDR3 loop: CASSLGAVISNQPQHF. The CDR3 nucleotides read TGTGCCAGCAGCTTGGGGGCGGTAATCAGCAATCAGCCCCAGCATTTT.

This clonotype has more than one count but fewer than ten. This chain joins TRBV3-1 and TRBJ2-1, with 13 bases lining up with TRBD2. Trimming removed 8 bases from V and 9 bases from J; junction bases left unmatched: 4. The CDR3 extends over 13 amino acids. CDR1 is LGHDT and CDR2 is YNNKEL in the germline V gene (reference sequence). The CDR3 DNA sequence: TGTGCCAGCGGGGGACTAGCGGGGATTGAGCAGTTCTTC. This sequence encodes CASGGLAGIEQFF.

This clonotype has only a few counts. The gene calls are TRBV7-9 and TRBJ2-1; D unclear. CDR3 length equals 19 residues. Trimming pared 1 base from V and 6 bases from J, leaving 25 bases between. The germline gives CDR1 SEHNR, CDR2 FQNEAQ (reference sequence). CDR3 protein: CASSLGAKVVLLPRNEQFF. In DNA form, the CDR3 reads TGTGCCAGCAGCTTAGGGGCGAAGGTTGTACTCCTCCCCCGCAATGAGCAGTTCTTC.

There are a few counts of this clonotype. The genes are TRBV7-2 and TRBJ1-2; 8 bases agree with TRBD1. The CDR3 length is 13 residues. After removal of 5 bases from V and 4 bases from J, the junction contained 3 bases not matched to a gene. Germline lookup yields CDR1 SGHTA and CDR2 FQGNSA. For the CDR3, the DNA is TGTGCCAGCAGCGGACAGGGACCCTATGGCTACACCTTC. It specifies CASSGQGPYGYTF. Full variable domain (remainder filled in from reference TRBV7-2 and TRBJ1-2): GAGVSQSPSNKVTEKGKDVELRCDPISGHTALYWYRQSLGQGLEFLIYFQGNSAPDKSGLPSDRFSAERTGGSVSTLTIQRTQQEDSAVYLCASSGQGPYGYTFGSGTRLTVV.

This sequence joins TRBV2 and TRBJ2-1; D might be TRBD1 or TRBD2, each matching 6 bases. The DNA end is a closer match to TRBJ2-5, so the J assignment may be wrong. Germline loops: CDR1 SNHLY, CDR2 FYNNEI. The CDR3 runs to 15 residues. CDR3 sequence (DNA): TGTGCCAGCAGTGAAACTACGGGGGCCCAAGAGACCCAGTACTTC. Amino acid sequence: CASSETTGAQETQYF.

This sequence joins TRBV29-1 and TRBJ2-1, with TRBD2 matching over 7 bases. CDR3 size: 14 residues. The V segment lost 3 bases and the J segment 2 bases; nucleotides outside the gene matches: 4. Germline CDR1 SQVTM, CDR2 ANQGSEA. The CDR3 DNA reads TGCAGCGTTGAGGATAGCGGGCCCTACAATGAGCAGTTCTTC. Protein sequence: CSVEDSGPYNEQFF.

This clonotype was recorded a few times. A clone one base away is much larger, so this may be a read error. The DNA for the CDR3 is TGCGCCAGCAGCTCACCGGGACCAGCGGGGCGAATGAGCTCCTACAATGAGCAGTTCTTC. The encoded protein is CASSSPGPAGRMSSYNEQFF. The chain has TRBV5-1 and TRBJ2-1, with TRBD2 matching over 7 bases. The CDR3 length is 20 residues. Looked up from germline, CDR1 is SGHRS and CDR2 is YFSETQ. V shed 3 bases, J shed 0 bases, and the junction held 18 bases outside the gene matches.

This clonotype was recorded a few times. The CDR3 is CAMITRGETQYF. CDR3 in DNA: TGTGCCATGATTACGAGGGGGGAGACCCAGTACTTC. This rearrangement joins TRBV6-7 to TRBJ2-5; D may be TRBD1 (6 bases). TRBV6-7 is an ORF, and what it does is uncertain. V shed 10 bases and J shed 5 bases, with 14 bases lying between them. CDR3 size: 12 residues.

The chain has TRBV30 and TRBJ2-5, with 11 bases matching TRBD2. Germline CDR1 and CDR2: GTSNPN and SVGIG (reference sequence). The CDR3 is 13 residues long. Losses at the gene ends were 4 bases for V and 4 bases for J; bases not matched to a gene: 2. CDR3 protein: CAWKLAGGETQYF. The CDR3 DNA reads as TGTGCCTGGAAGCTAGCGGGGGGAGAGACCCAGTACTTC.

The chain couples TRBV5-1 to TRBJ1-1, with a weak D call TRBD1 (6 bases). The V gene lost 4 bases and the J gene lost 4 bases, with 14 bases spanning the gap. The CDR3 is 14 amino acids. CDR1 is SGHRS and CDR2 is YFSETQ in the germline V gene. The CDR3 nucleotides read TGCGCCAGCAGCGCTGGGACACAGGGCACTGAAGCTTTCTTT. It translates to CASSAGTQGTEAFF. Full variable domain (missing parts from reference TRBV5-1 and TRBJ1-1): KAGVTQTPRYLIKTRGQQVTLSCSPISGHRSVSWYQQTPGQGLQFLFEYFSETQRNKGNFPGRFSGRQFSNSRSEMNVSTLELGDSALYLCASSAGTQGTEAFFGQGTRLTVV.

On this clonotype: The junction departs from germline at one end; a sequencing error may be responsible. The chain carries TRBV25-1 and TRBJ2-5; maybe TRBD1 (6 bases). Germline V lookup: CDR1 MGHDK, CDR2 SYGVNS. CDR3 length equals 13 residues. In DNA form, the CDR3 reads TGTGCCAGCAGTGTACCAGGGGAAGAGACCCAGTGCTTC. This sequence encodes CASSVPGEETQCF.

This clonotype showed up just a few times. This chain's CDR3 is CASGFRDTSVGTQYF. In DNA, the CDR3 is TGTGCTAGTGGTTTCCGGGACACCTCCGTGGGGACCCAGTACTTC. This chain joins TRBV12-5 and TRBJ2-5; possibly TRBD1 for D (6 bases). V lost 3 bases, J lost 7 bases, and 18 bases lay in between. Germline V lookup: CDR1 LGHNT, CDR2 FRNRAP. The CDR3 sequence is 15 residues long.

This clonotype was detected a few times. J is TRBJ2-5 and V is TRBV11-2; D is uncertain. CDR1 is SGHAT and CDR2 is FQNNGV in the germline V gene. This CDR3 has 15 amino acids. V was pared by 5 bases and J by 1 base, with 14 bases between. The CDR3 spells CASSVSLVFQETQYF. The CDR3 DNA sequence: TGTGCCAGCAGCGTCAGTCTGGTGTTCCAAGAGACCCAGTACTTC.

V and J are TRBV5-1 and TRBJ1-1; D is undetermined. The germline V gene encodes CDR1 SGHRS and CDR2 YFSETQ. This CDR3 region has 16 residues. The V end lost 4 bases, the J end lost 0 bases, and 16 bases lay between the germline ends. This CDR3 reads CASSLTSSSLNTEAFF. The CDR3 DNA sequence: TGCGCCAGCAGCCTAACGAGCTCCAGCTTGAACACTGAAGCTTTCTTT.

This clonotype was recorded at least ten times. The V and J genes are TRBV20-1 and TRBJ1-2, with unresolved D. The CDR3 is made up of 13 amino acids. Between the trimmed V and J ends, which lost 5 bases and 2 bases, there was a span of 12 bases. Germline loops: CDR1 DFQATT, CDR2 SNEGSKA (reference sequence). CDR3 in amino acids: CSAQSRANYGYTF. The CDR3, as DNA: TGCAGTGCTCAGTCCCGTGCAAACTATGGCTACACCTTC.

The chain joins TRBV27 to TRBJ2-5; no reliable D call. The J call may be in error: the DNA end matches TRBJ2-7 better. The germline V gene has CDR1 MNHEY and CDR2 SMNVEV (reference sequence). This CDR3 contains 14 residues. In nucleotides, the CDR3 is TGTGCCAGCAGTTTACGCCGTACCAGCTACGAGCAGTACTTC. It codes for CASSLRRTSYEQYF.

This chain links TRBV29-1 with TRBJ2-4, with a tentative D call TRBD1 (5 bases). This CDR3 is 13 amino acids long. CDR1 SQVTM and CDR2 ANQGSEA come from the germline V gene. Trimming took off 7 bases at V and 6 bases at J, with 16 bases between the two ends. In DNA form, the CDR3 reads TGCAGCGGGAGACAGCCTGCAGGAAACATTCAGTACTTC. It codes for CSGRQPAGNIQYF.

The chain combines TRBV5-1 with TRBJ2-1; TRBD1 matches at 9 bases. The CDR3 is 15 residues long. The V gene end was trimmed by 6 bases and the J gene end by 5 bases; junction bases not matched to a gene: 9. Per the germline V gene, CDR1 is SGHRS and CDR2 is YFSETQ. CDR3 DNA sequence: TGCGCCAGCACTATACCGGGACAGGGAAACAATGAGCAGTTCTTC. This encodes CASTIPGQGNNEQFF.

In this sample, this clonotype turned up a few times. The genes are TRBV12-5 and TRBJ1-1; D is uncertain. The germline V gene encodes CDR1 LGHNT and CDR2 FRNRAP. V lost 5 bases, J lost 2 bases, and 9 bases lay in between. This CDR3 has 13 residues. The CDR3 nucleotides are TGTGCTAGTGGTCTCGACCTCAACACTGAAGCTTTCTTT. This codes for CASGLDLNTEAFF. Based on the CDR3 plus reference TRBV12-5 and TRBJ1-1, the full variable domain is DARVTQTPRHKVTEMGQEVTMRCQPILGHNTVFWYRQTMMQGLELLAYFRNRAPLDDSGMPKDRFSAEMPDATLATLKIQPSEPRDSAVYFCASGLDLNTEAFFGQGTRLTVV.

The gene calls are TRBV7-9 and TRBJ1-4, with TRBD1 matching over 9 bases. CDR1 is SEHNR and CDR2 is FQNEAQ in the germline V gene (reference sequence). V gave up 5 bases and J gave up 8 bases; unmatched junction bases: 6. The CDR3 is 14 residues long. CDR3 coding DNA: TGTGCCAGCAGCCCGGGACAGGGTCCCGAAAAACTGTTTTTT. Encoded protein: CASSPGQGPEKLFF.

This rearrangement joins TRBV12-3 or TRBV12-4 to TRBJ1-1; no clear D. The CDR3 contains 14 residues. Trimming removed 7 bases at V and 0 bases at J, with 12 bases between. CDR3 sequence: CASIPGLVNTEAFF. CDR3 bases: TGTGCCAGCATCCCGGGCCTCGTGAACACTGAAGCTTTCTTT.

The table lists this clonotype with a count of one. V usage is TRBV7-8 and J usage is TRBJ2-1; the D gene is possibly TRBD2 (6 bases). Germline CDR1 is SGHVS and CDR2 is FQNEAQ. The CDR3 consists of 18 residues. The V end was cut by 0 bases, the J end by 4 bases, with 19 bases between. CDR3: CASSLAVSGDVNYNEQFF. In DNA form, the CDR3 reads TGTGCCAGCAGCTTAGCGGTGTCGGGGGACGTTAATTACAATGAGCAGTTCTTC.

This chain connects TRBV5-1 to TRBJ2-5, with 9 bases fitting TRBD1. There are 14 residues in the CDR3. Losses at the gene ends were 7 bases for V and 5 bases for J; bases not matched to a gene: 9. Germline CDR1 is SGHRS and CDR2 is YFSETQ. CDR3 nucleotide sequence: TGCGCCAGCTCCCTCACAGGGGGCGCGGAGACCCAGTACTTC. It encodes CASSLTGGAETQYF.